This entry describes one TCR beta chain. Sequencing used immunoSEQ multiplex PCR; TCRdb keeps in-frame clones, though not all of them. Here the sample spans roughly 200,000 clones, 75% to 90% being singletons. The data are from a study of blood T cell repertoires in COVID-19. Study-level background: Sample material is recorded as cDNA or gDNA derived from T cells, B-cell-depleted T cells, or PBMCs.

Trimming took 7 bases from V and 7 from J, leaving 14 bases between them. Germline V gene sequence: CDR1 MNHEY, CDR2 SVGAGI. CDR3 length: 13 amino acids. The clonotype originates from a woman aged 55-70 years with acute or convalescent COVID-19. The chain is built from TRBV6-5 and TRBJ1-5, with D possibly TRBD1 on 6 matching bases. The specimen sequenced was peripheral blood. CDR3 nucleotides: TGTGCCAGCAAAGGGGGGGGTTTGCAGCCCCAGCATTTT. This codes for CASKGGGLQPQHF.